The sequence of this TCR beta chain was determined in a study of STAT5B mutations in CD4+ large granular lymphocyte leukemia. Findings and limits, study-wide: Roughly a quarter of private leukemic clonotypes occurred rarely in other patients' non-leukemic repertoires.

Points on this clone: The antigen remains unidentified.

CDR1 is SGHDT and CDR2 is YYEEEE in the germline V gene. Trimming took 4 bases from V and 14 from J; bases not matched to a gene: 10. The CDR3 length is 12 residues. The survey-level immunoSEQ assay was used. Measured with immunoSEQ multiplex PCR; TCRdb has only the in-frame clones, and not every one. The profile covers approximately 28,000 clones, with about 89% appearing a single time and over 0.35% taken by the ten largest. This TCR derives from a human donor in good health. The chain joins TRBV5-6 to TRBJ1-2; TRBD1 aligns across 8 bases. Input material: CD4+ T cells from blood buffy coats. CDR3 loop: CASSPGQGGETF. In DNA form, the CDR3 reads TGTGCCAGCAGCCCCGGACAGGGAGGGGAGACCTTC. The whole variable domain, filled in from reference TRBV5-6 and TRBJ1-2, reads DAGVTQSPTHLIKTRGQQVTLRCSPKSGHDTVSWYQQALGQGPQFIFQYYEEEERQRGNFPDRFSGHQFPNYSSELNVNALLLGDSALYLCASSPGQGGETFGSGTRLTVV.